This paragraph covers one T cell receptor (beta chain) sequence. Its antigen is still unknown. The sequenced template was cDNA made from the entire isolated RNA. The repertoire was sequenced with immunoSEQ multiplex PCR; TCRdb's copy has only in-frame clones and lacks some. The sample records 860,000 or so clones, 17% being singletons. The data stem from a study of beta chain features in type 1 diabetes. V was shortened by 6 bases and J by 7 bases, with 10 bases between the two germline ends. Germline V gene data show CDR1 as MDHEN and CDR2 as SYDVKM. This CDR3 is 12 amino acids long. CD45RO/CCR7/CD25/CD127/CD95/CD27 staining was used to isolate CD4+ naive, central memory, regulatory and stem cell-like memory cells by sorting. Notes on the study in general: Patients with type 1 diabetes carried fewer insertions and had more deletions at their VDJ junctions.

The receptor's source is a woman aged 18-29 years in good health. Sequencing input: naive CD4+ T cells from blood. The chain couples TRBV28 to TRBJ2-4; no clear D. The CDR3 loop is CASRDVINIQYF. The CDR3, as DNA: TGTGCCAGCAGAGACGTTATTAACATTCAGTACTTC.